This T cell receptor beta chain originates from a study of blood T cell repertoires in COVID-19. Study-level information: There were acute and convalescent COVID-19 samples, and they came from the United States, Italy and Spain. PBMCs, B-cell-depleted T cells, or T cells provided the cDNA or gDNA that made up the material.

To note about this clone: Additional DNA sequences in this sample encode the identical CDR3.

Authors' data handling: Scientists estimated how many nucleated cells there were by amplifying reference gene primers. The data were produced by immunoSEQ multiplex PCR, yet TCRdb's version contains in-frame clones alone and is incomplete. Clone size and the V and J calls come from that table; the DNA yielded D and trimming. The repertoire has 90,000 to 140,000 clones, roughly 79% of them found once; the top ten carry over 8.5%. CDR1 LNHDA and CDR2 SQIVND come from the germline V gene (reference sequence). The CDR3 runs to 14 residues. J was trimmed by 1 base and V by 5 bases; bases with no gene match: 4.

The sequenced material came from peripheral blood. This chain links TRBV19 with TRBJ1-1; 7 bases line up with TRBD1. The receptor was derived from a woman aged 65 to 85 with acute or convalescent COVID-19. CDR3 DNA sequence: TGTGCCAGTAGTCCTCGGGACAGGAACACTGAAGCTTTCTTT. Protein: CASSPRDRNTEAFF.